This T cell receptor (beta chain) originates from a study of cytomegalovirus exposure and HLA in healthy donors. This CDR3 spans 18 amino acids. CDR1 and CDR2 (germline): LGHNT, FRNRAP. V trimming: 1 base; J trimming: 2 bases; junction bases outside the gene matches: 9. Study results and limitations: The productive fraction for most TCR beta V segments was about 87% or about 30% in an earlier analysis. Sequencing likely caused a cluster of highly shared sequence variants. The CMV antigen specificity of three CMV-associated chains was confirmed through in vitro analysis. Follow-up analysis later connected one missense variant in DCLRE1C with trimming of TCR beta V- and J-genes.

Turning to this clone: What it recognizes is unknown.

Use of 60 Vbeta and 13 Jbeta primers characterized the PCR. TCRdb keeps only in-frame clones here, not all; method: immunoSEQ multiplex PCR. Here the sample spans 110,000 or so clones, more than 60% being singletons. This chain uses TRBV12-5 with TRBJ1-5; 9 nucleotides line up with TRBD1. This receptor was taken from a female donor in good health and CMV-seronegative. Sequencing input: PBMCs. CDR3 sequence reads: CASGLAAGTGLGNQPQHF. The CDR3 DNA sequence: TGTGCTAGTGGTTTGGCTGCCGGGACAGGGCTGGGCAATCAGCCCCAGCATTTT.